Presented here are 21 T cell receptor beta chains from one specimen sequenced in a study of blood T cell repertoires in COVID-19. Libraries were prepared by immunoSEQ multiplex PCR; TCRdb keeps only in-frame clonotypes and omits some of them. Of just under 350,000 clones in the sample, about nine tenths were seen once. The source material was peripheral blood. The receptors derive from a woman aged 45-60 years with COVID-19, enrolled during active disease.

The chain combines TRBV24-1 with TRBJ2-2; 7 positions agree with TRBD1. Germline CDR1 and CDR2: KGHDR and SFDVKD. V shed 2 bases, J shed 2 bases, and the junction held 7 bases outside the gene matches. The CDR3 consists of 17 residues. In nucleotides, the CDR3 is TGTGCCACCAGTGATTCCTCCGGGACAGTTAACACCGGGGAGCTGTTTTTT. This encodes CATSDSSGTVNTGELFF.

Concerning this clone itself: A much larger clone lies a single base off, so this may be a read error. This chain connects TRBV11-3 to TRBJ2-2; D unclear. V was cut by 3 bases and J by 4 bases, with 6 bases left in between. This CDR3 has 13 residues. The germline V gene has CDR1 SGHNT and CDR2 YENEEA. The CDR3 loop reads CASSLTGTGELFF. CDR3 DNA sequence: TGTGCCAGCAGCTTGACGGGCACCGGGGAGCTGTTTTTT. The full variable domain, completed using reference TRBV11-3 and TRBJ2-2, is EAGVVQSPRYKIIEKKQPVAFWCNPISGHNTLYWYLQNLGQGPELLIRYENEEAVDDSQLPKDRFSAERLKGVDSTLKIQPAELGDSAVYLCASSLTGTGELFFGEGSRLTVL.

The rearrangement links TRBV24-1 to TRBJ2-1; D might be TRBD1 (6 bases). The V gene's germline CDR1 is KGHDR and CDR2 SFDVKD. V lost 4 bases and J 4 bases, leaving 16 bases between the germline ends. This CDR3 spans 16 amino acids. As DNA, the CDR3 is TGTGCCACCAGTGACACGACAGGTGCACTATACAATGAGCAGTTCTTC. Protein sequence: CATSDTTGALYNEQFF.

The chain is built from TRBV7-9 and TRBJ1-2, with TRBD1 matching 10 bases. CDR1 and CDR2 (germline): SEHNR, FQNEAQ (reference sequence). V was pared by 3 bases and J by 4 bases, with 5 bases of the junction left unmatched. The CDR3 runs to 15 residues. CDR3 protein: CASSLTGGVGYGYTF. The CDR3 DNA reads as TGTGCCAGCAGCTTGACAGGGGGCGTGGGCTATGGCTACACCTTC.

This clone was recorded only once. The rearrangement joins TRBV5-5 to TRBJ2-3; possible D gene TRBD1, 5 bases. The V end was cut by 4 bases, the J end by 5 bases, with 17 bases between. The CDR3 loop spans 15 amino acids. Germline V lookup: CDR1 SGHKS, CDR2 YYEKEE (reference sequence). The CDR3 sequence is CASSLRAIRGDTQYF. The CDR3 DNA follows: TGTGCCAGCAGCCTACGGGCCATAAGGGGAGATACGCAGTATTTT.

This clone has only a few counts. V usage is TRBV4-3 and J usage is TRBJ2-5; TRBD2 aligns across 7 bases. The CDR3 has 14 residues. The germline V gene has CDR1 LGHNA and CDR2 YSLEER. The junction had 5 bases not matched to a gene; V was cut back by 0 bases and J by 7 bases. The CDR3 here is CASSQDLAAGTQYF. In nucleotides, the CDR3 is TGCGCCAGCAGCCAAGACCTAGCGGCCGGGACCCAGTACTTC.

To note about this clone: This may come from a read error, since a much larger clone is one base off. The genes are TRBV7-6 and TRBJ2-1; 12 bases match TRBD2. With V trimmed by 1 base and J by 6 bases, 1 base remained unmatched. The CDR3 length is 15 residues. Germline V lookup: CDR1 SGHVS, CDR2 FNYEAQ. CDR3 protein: CASSLGLAGVNEQFF. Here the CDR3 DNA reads TGTGCCAGCAGCTTAGGACTAGCGGGAGTCAATGAGCAGTTCTTC.

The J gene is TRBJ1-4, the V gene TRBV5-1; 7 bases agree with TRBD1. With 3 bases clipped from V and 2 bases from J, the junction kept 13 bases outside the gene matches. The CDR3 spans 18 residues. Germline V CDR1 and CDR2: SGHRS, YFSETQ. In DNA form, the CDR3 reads TGCGCCAGCAGCTCCGGGCACAGGGGTGTGCTGACTAATGAAAAACTGTTTTTT. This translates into CASSSGHRGVLTNEKLFF.

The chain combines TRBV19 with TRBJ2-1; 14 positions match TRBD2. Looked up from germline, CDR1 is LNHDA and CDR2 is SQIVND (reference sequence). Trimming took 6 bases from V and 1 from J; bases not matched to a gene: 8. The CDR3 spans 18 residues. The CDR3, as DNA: TGTGCCAGTAGCCGGGGACTAGCGGGAGATTTGTCCTACAATGAGCAGTTCTTC. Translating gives CASSRGLAGDLSYNEQFF.

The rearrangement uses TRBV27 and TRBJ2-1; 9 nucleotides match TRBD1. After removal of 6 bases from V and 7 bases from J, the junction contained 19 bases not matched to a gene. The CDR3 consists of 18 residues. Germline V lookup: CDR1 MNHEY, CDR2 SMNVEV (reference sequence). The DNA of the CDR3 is TGTGCCAGCAGATTACGAGAGACCGGGACAGGGAGGAATAATGAGCAGTTCTTC. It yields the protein CASRLRETGTGRNNEQFF.

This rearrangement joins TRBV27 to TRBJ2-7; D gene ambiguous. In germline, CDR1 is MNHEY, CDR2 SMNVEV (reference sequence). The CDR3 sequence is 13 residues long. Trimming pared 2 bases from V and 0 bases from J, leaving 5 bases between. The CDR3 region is CASSLGNSYEQYF. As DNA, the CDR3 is TGTGCCAGCAGTTTAGGCAACTCCTACGAGCAGTACTTC.

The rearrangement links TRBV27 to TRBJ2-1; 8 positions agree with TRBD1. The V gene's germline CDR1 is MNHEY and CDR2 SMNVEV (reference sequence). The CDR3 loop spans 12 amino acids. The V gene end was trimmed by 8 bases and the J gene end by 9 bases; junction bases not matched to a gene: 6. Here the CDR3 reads CASGIQGGEQFF. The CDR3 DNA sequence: TGTGCCAGCGGAATACAGGGGGGTGAGCAGTTCTTC.

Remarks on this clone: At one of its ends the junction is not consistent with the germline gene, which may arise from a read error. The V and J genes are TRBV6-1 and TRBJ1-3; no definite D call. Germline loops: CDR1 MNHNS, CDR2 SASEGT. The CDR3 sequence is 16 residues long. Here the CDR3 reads CAGSEWRLSSGNTIYF. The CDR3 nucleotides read TGTGCCGGCAGTGAATGGAGGCTATCCTCTGGAAACACCATATATTTT.

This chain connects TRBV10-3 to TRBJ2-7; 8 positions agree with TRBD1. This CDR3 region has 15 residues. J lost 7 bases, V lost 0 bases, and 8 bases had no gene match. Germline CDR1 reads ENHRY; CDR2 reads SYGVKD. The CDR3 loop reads CAISESGDRSWEQYF. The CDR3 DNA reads TGTGCCATCAGTGAGTCTGGGGACAGGTCTTGGGAGCAGTACTTC.

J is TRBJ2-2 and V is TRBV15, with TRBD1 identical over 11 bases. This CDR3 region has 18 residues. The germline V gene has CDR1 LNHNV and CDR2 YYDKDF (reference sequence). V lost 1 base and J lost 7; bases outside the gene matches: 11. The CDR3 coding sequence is TGTGCCACCAGCAGAGTCCGGGTTGGGACAGGGGGTGGCGGGGAGCTGTTTTTT. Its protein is CATSRVRVGTGGGGELFF.

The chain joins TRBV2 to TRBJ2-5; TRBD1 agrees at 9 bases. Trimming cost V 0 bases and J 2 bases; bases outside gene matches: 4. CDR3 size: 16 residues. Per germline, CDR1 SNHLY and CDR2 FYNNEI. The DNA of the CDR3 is TGTGCCAGCAGTGAAGCCCCGGGACAGGGACAAGAGACCCAGTACTTC. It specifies CASSEAPGQGQETQYF.

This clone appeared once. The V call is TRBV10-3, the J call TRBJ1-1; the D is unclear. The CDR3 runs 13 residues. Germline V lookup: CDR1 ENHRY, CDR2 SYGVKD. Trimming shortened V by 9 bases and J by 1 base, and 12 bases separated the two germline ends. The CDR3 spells CAIWAEGNTEAFF. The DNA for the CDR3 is TGTGCCATATGGGCAGAGGGGAACACTGAAGCTTTCTTT.

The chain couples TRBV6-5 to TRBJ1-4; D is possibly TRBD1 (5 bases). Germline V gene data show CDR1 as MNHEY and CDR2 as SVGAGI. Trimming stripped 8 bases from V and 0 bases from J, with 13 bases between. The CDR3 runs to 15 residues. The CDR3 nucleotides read TGTGCCAGCGATGCAGGGCAGACAACTAATGAAAAACTGTTTTTT. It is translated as CASDAGQTTNEKLFF.

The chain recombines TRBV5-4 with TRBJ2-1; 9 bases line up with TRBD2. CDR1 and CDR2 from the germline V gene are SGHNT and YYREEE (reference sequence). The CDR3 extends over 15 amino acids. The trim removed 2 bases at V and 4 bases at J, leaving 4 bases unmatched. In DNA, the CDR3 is TGTGCCAGCAGCTTTGCGGGAGGGCAATACAATGAGCAGTTCTTC. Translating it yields CASSFAGGQYNEQFF.

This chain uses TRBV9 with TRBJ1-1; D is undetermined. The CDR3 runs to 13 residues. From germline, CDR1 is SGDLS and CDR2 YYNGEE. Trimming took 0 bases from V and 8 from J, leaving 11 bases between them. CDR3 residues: CASSVAWRSEAFF. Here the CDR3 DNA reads TGTGCCAGCAGCGTAGCCTGGAGGTCCGAAGCTTTCTTT.

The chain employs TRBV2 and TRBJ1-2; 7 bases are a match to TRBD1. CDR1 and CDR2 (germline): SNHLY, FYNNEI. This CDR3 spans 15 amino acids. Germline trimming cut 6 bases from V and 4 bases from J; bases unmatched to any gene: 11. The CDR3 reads CASSRRRDRIYGYTF. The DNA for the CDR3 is TGTGCCAGCAGCCGCCGGCGGGACAGAATCTATGGCTACACCTTC.